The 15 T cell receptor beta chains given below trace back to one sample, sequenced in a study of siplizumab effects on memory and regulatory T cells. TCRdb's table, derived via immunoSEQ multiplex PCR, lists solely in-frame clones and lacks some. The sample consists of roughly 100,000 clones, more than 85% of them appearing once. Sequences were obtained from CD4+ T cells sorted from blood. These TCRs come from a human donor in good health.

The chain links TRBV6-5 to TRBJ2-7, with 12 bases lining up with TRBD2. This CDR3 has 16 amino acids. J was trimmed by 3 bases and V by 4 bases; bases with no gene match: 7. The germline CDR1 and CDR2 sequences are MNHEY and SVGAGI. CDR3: CASSFLLAGGFYEQYF. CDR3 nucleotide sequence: TGTGCCAGCAGTTTCTTGCTAGCGGGAGGGTTCTACGAGCAGTACTTC.

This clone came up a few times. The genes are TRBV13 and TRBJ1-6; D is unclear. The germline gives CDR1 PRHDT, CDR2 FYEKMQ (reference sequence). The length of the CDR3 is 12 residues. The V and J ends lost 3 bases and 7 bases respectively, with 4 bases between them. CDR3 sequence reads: CASSFWNSPLHF. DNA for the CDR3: TGTGCCAGCAGCTTTTGGAATTCACCCCTCCACTTT.

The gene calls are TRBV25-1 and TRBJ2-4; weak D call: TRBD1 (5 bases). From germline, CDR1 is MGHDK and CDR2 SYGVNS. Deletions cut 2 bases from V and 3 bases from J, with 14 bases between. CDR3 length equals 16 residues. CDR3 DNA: TGTGCCAGCAGTGAACGGGCAGGGAAGGGCAAAAACATTCAGTACTTC. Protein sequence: CASSERAGKGKNIQYF.

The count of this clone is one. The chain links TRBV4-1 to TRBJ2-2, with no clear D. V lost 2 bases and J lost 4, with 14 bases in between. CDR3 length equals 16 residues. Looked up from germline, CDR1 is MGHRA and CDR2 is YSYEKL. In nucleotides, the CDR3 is TGCGCCAGCAGCCAACAAAACCTGGTTGGCACCGGGGAGCTGTTTTTT. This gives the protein CASSQQNLVGTGELFF.

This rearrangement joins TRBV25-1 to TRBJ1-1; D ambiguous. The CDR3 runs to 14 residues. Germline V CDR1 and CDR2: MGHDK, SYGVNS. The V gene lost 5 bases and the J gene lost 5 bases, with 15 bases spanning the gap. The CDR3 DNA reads TGTGCCAGCAGTCCATTCACGGGTGGGACTGAAGCTTTCTTT. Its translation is CASSPFTGGTEAFF. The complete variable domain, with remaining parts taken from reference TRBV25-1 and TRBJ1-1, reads EADIYQTPRYLVIGTGKKITLECSQTMGHDKMYWYQQDPGMELHLIHYSYGVNSTEKGDLSSESTVSRIRTEHFPLTLESARPSHTSQYLCASSPFTGGTEAFFGQGTRLTVV.

As DNA, the CDR3 is TGTGCCATCAGTGAGCTAACGGGACTAGCGGGAGTTTTCAATGAGCAGTTCTTC. Translation gives CAISELTGLAGVFNEQFF. This rearrangement joins TRBV10-3 to TRBJ2-1, with 14 bases lining up with TRBD2. The CDR3 length is 18 residues. The V segment lost 2 bases and the J segment 6 bases; nucleotides outside the gene matches: 9. CDR1 and CDR2 from the germline V gene are ENHRY and SYGVKD.

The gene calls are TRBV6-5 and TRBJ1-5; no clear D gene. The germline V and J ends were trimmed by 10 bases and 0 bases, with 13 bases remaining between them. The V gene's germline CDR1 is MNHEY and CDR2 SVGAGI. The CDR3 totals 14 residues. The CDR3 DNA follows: TGTGCCACCACGTTAGAGGATAGCAATCAGCCCCAGCATTTT. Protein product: CATTLEDSNQPQHF.

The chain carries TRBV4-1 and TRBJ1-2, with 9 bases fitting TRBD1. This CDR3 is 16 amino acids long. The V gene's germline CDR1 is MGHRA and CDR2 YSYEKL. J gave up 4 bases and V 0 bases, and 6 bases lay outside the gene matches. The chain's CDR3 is CASSQDRGQGFYGYTF. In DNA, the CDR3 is TGCGCCAGCAGCCAAGATCGGGGACAGGGCTTCTATGGCTACACCTTC.

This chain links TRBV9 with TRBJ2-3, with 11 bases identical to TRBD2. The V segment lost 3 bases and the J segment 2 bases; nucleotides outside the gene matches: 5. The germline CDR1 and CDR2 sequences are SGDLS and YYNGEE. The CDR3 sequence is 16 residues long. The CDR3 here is CASSALSGGDTDTQYF. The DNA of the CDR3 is TGTGCCAGCAGCGCGCTTAGCGGGGGGGACACAGATACGCAGTATTTT. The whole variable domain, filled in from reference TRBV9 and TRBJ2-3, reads DSGVTQTPKHLITATGQRVTLRCSPRSGDLSVYWYQQSLDQGLQFLIQYYNGEERAKGNILERFSAQQFPDLHSELNLSSLELGDSALYFCASSALSGGDTDTQYFGPGTRLTVL.

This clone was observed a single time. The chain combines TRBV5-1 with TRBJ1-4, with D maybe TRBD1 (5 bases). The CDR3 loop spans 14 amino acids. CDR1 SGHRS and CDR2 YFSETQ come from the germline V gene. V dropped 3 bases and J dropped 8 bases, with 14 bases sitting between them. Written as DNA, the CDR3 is TGCGCCAGCAGCTCTGGGGGAAGTAGCGAAAAACTGTTTTTT. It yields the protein CASSSGGSSEKLFF.

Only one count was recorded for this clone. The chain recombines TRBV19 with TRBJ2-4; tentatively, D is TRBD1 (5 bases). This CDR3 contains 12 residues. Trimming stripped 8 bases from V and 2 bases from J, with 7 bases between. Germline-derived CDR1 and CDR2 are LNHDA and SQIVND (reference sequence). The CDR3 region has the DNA TGTGCCAGTTCAGGGTCCAAAAACATTCAGTACTTC. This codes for CASSGSKNIQYF.

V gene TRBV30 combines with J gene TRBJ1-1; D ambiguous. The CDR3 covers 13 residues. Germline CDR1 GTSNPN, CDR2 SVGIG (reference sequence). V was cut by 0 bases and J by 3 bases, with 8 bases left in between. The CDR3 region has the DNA TGTGCCTGGAGTGTACTTCAGTACACTGAAGCTTTCTTT. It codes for CAWSVLQYTEAFF.

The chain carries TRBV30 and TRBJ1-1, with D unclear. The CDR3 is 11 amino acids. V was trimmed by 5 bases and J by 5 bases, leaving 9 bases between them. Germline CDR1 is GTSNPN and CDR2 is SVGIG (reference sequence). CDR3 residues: CAWDDETEAFF. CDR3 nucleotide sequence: TGTGCCTGGGACGACGAGACTGAAGCTTTCTTT.

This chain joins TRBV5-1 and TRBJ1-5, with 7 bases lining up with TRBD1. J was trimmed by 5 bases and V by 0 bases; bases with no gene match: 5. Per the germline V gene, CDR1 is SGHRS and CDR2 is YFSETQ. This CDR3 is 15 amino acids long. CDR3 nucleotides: TGCGCCAGCAGCTTGGCAGGGGGTTGGGATCAGCCCCAGCATTTT. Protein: CASSLAGGWDQPQHF.

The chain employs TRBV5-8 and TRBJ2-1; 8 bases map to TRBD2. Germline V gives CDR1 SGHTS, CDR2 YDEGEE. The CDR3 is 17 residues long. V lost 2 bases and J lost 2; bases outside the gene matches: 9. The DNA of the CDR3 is TGTGCCAGCAGCTTTACCCAACTAGCGGCCACCTACAATGAGCAGTTCTTC. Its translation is CASSFTQLAATYNEQFF.